This T cell receptor (beta chain) was obtained from a study of CD8 T cells in Susac syndrome. The V gene's germline CDR1 is MNHNS and CDR2 SASEGT. After removal of 8 bases from V and 2 bases from J, the junction contained 8 bases not matched to a gene. CDR3 length equals 16 residues. The RNA, about 0.45 to 1 ug, was put through reverse transcription using random hexamers. TCRdb recomputed calls from the immunoSEQ multiplex PCR reads with MiXCR, one row per CDR3 protein. The sample lists approximately 120,000 distinct CDR3 sequences; approximately 93% were seen once. The chain couples TRBV6-1 to TRBJ2-1, with 11 bases lining up with TRBD2. Sequencing used CD8+ T cells from PBMCs. The clonotype comes from a human donor with multiple sclerosis. This CDR3 reads CASATSGIGAYNEQFF. CDR3 DNA: TGTGCCAGCGCGACTAGCGGGATAGGTGCCTACAATGAGCAGTTCTTC.